This passage covers 21 T cell receptor beta chains from one sample sequenced in a study of blood T cells in healthy people across ages. The use of a sample-barcoded 5' primer and a J-beta primer mix characterized a second PCR of about 7 to 12 cycles. TCRdb redid the calling of the 5' RACE reads with MiXCR, one entry per CDR3 protein. The sample holds roughly 1,700,000 distinct CDR3 sequences, over 25% seen once. Material for sequencing was blood. Source of these receptors: a woman aged 25 to 39 in good health.

This clonotype came up many times. The CDR3 reads CSAARGRDGYTF. The CDR3 DNA reads as TGCAGTGCTGCCAGGGGGCGCGATGGCTACACCTTC. The chain recombines TRBV20-1 with TRBJ1-2, with TRBD1 matching 8 bases. Losses at the gene ends were 5 bases for V and 6 bases for J; bases not matched to a gene: 5. The CDR3 is 12 residues long. In germline, CDR1 is DFQATT, CDR2 SNEGSKA (reference sequence).

CDR3 DNA: TGTGCCAGCAGTCGGGACAGGGGGCGAAATGAAGCTTTCTTT. Amino acid sequence: CASSRDRGRNEAFF. The rearrangement uses TRBV6-2 or TRBV6-3 and TRBJ1-1, with TRBD1 matching over 12 bases. V trimming: 5 bases; J trimming: 7 bases; junction bases outside the gene matches: 5. The germline V gene has CDR1 MNHEY and CDR2 SVGEGT. There are 14 residues in the CDR3.

This clonotype came up a few times. The chain uses TRBV11-2 and TRBJ2-1, with D possibly being TRBD2 (5 bases). The CDR3 spans 13 residues. V lost 5 bases and J 10 bases, leaving 15 bases between the germline ends. Germline loops: CDR1 SGHAT, CDR2 FQNNGV. In DNA form, the CDR3 reads TGTGCCAGCAGCGCCGGACTGGTGAGCGAGCAGTTCTTC. Amino acids: CASSAGLVSEQFF.

This clonotype was counted only a few times. The CDR3 DNA reads TGTGCCAGCAGTTCATCATTTGACAGTTACTACGAGCAGTACTTC. Translating gives CASSSSFDSYYEQYF. The chain uses TRBV12-3 or TRBV12-4 and TRBJ2-7, with D possibly being TRBD1 (5 bases). Trimming removed 4 bases from V and 3 bases from J, with 16 bases in between. There are 15 residues in the CDR3.

There are a few counts of this clonotype. J is TRBJ2-7 and V is TRBV28; TRBD2 matches at 12 bases. Germline values: CDR1 MDHEN, CDR2 SYDVKM. This CDR3 spans 15 amino acids. V trimming: 7 bases; J trimming: 4 bases; junction bases outside the gene matches: 8. The CDR3 DNA reads TGTGCCAGCACCGGAGGACTAGCGGGGTGGTACGAGCAGTACTTC. Translation: CASTGGLAGWYEQYF. Combining the CDR3 with reference TRBV28 and TRBJ2-7 gives the whole variable domain DVKVTQSSRYLVKRTGEKVFLECVQDMDHENMFWYRQDPGLGLRLIYFSYDVKMKEKGDIPEGYSVSREKKERFSLILESASTNQTSMYLCASTGGLAGWYEQYFGPGTRLTVT.

The sample holds one count of this clonotype. A much larger clone sits a single nucleotide away, making a read error possible. The chain recombines TRBV7-8 with TRBJ2-1, with D hard to call. This CDR3 is built from 14 residues. The germline gives CDR1 SGHVS, CDR2 FQNEAQ. Deletions cut 2 bases from V and 10 bases from J, with 15 bases between. The CDR3 DNA sequence: TGTGCCAGCAGCTTATCACGGAATTCCTACGAGCAGTTCTTC. It codes for CASSLSRNSYEQFF.

This clonotype came up many times. V is TRBV7-2 and J is TRBJ2-7; 9 nucleotides agree with TRBD2. The CDR3 sequence is 15 residues long. Trimming removed 5 bases from V and 3 bases from J; junction bases left unmatched: 8. CDR1 is SGHTA and CDR2 is FQGNSA in the germline V gene. The DNA for the CDR3 is TGTGCCAGCAGCGCGCGGGCTAGCGGGAACTACGAGCAGTACTTC. This gives the protein CASSARASGNYEQYF.

This clonotype was found many times. The chain couples TRBV2 to TRBJ2-5, with a weak D call TRBD2 (5 bases). CDR3 size: 13 residues. Germline lookup yields CDR1 SNHLY and CDR2 FYNNEI. Trimming took 7 bases from V and 5 from J, leaving 14 bases between them. The CDR3 protein is CASNNEGLETQYF. CDR3 bases: TGTGCCAGCAACAATGAGGGTCTGGAGACCCAGTACTTC.

The V call is TRBV4-3, the J call TRBJ2-2; D remains unclear. The CDR3 spans 16 residues. Trimming cost V 0 bases and J 0 bases, with 8 bases left between them. Germline assignment: CDR1 LGHNA and CDR2 YSLEER. CDR3 region: CASSQERVTNTGELFF. Written as DNA, the CDR3 is TGCGCCAGCAGCCAAGAAAGGGTCACGAACACCGGGGAGCTGTTTTTT.

This clonotype was counted a few times. The chain links TRBV12-3 or TRBV12-4 to TRBJ2-1; 8 nucleotides agree with TRBD2. The ends lost 4 bases at V and 4 bases at J; junction bases unmatched: 9. The CDR3 loop spans 16 amino acids. In DNA, the CDR3 is TGTGCCAGCAGTTCGAGAGGGACTAGAGATTACAATGAGCAGTTCTTC. Translation: CASSSRGTRDYNEQFF.

The V and J genes are TRBV7-3 and TRBJ2-2, with D possibly TRBD1 on 5 matching bases. Germline CDR1 is SGHTA and CDR2 is FQGTGA. With 3 bases removed from V and 4 bases from J, the gap between germline ends came to 12 bases. The CDR3 covers 15 residues. CDR3: CASSFQGTGTGELFF. DNA of the CDR3: TGTGCCAGCAGCTTCCAGGGTACGGGCACCGGGGAGCTGTTTTTT.

To note about this clonotype: At one end, the junction sequence differs from germline, possibly due to a read error. The chain is built from TRBV7-9 and TRBJ2-3, with D possibly TRBD2 on 5 matching bases. The CDR3 is made up of 12 amino acids. The germline V gene has CDR1 SEHNR and CDR2 FQNEAQ (reference sequence). The CDR3: CSSSRETDTQYF. CDR3 bases: TGTTCCAGCAGTCGGGAAACAGATACGCAGTATTTT.

This clonotype was seen more than once but under ten times. Sequence at one end of the junction differs from germline and may be a read error. The chain has TRBV6-2 or TRBV6-3 and TRBJ2-5, with 9 bases fitting TRBD1. In germline, CDR1 is MNHEY, CDR2 SVGEGT. The CDR3 runs 18 residues. CDR3 coding DNA: TGTGCCAGCAGTCGAAGAACGCCGGGACAGGGTCGGCAAGAGACCCGGTACTTC. Protein: CASSRRTPGQGRQETRYF.

The J gene is TRBJ2-1, the V gene TRBV13; 7 positions agree with TRBD2. Germline trimming cut 6 bases from V and 3 bases from J; bases unmatched to any gene: 5. This CDR3 comprises 14 residues. Germline lookup yields CDR1 PRHDT and CDR2 FYEKMQ (reference sequence). CDR3 nucleotide sequence: TGTGCCAGCAGTCCTAGCGGATACTACAATGAGCAGTTCTTC. Its translation is CASSPSGYYNEQFF.

This clonotype turned up a few times. V and J are TRBV3-1 and TRBJ2-1, with 9 bases that match TRBD2. The CDR3 has 19 amino acids. V lost 1 base to trimming and J lost 6 bases; unmatched junction nucleotides: 16. CDR1 is LGHDT, CDR2 YNNKEL, per germline (reference sequence). CDR3 nucleotide sequence: TGTGCCAGCAGCCAAGTCGTGTCCCAAGCGGGAGGAGTATTCAATGAGCAGTTCTTC. It encodes CASSQVVSQAGGVFNEQFF.

There are a few counts of this clonotype. The chain links TRBV7-2 to TRBJ1-4; D is ambiguous. V dropped 5 bases and J dropped 0 bases, with 13 bases sitting between them. The V gene's germline CDR1 is SGHTA and CDR2 FQGNSA. This CDR3 comprises 16 residues. The CDR3 nucleotides are TGTGCCAGCAGCCCCTCGTTCCTTGCAACTAATGAAAAACTGTTTTTT. Translated, it gives CASSPSFLATNEKLFF.

This clonotype was observed a few times. This may be a read error: a much more frequent sequence differs by one nucleotide. The rearrangement joins TRBV29-1 to TRBJ2-3; either TRBD1 or TRBD2 may supply D (5 bases each). The CDR3 sequence is 13 residues long. CDR1 and CDR2 from the germline V gene are SQVTM and ANQGSEA. Between the trimmed V and J ends, which lost 7 bases and 10 bases, there was a span of 21 bases. The chain's CDR3 is CSGDSSEGVAQYF. The DNA of the CDR3 is TGCAGCGGTGACAGCTCCGAGGGTGTTGCGCAGTATTTT.

In this sample, this clonotype turned up a few times. This chain connects TRBV5-5 to TRBJ1-1, with 8 bases identical to TRBD1. There are 18 residues in the CDR3. Germline trimming cut 3 bases from V and 0 bases from J; bases unmatched to any gene: 13. CDR1 is SGHKS, CDR2 YYEKEE, per germline (reference sequence). CDR3 bases: TGTGCCAGCAGCTACGGTTTTACAGGGGGAACATTGAACACTGAAGCTTTCTTT. It translates to CASSYGFTGGTLNTEAFF.

The chain couples TRBV2 to TRBJ2-7, with D possibly being TRBD1 (5 bases). Germline values: CDR1 SNHLY, CDR2 FYNNEI. The CDR3 runs 15 residues. Trimming took 4 bases from V and 0 from J, leaving 13 bases between them. In DNA, the CDR3 is TGTGCCAGCAGTGCCCTGACAGCGAGCTCCTACGAGCAGTACTTC. Its protein product is CASSALTASSYEQYF.

This clonotype was picked up a small number of times. The chain combines TRBV7-9 with TRBJ2-7; 8 nucleotides line up with TRBD2. V lost 3 bases to trimming and J lost 5 bases; unmatched junction nucleotides: 12. The CDR3 totals 16 residues. CDR1 and CDR2 (germline): SEHNR, FQNEAQ (reference sequence). The CDR3 loop is CASSLNSGAAANEQYF. Written as DNA, the CDR3 is TGTGCCAGCAGCTTGAATAGCGGGGCGGCGGCCAACGAGCAGTACTTC. Using reference TRBV7-9 and TRBJ2-7 for the parts outside the CDR3, the full variable domain is DTGVSQNPRHKITKRGQNVTFRCDPISEHNRLYWYRQTLGQGPEFLTYFQNEAQLEKSRLLSDRFSAERPKGSFSTLEIQRTEQGDSAMYLCASSLNSGAAANEQYFGPGTRLTVT.

The chain combines TRBV18 with TRBJ2-1; TRBD2 is a possible D gene (6 bases). V dropped 1 base and J dropped 4 bases, with 11 bases sitting between them. Per germline, CDR1 KGHSH and CDR2 LQKENI. The CDR3 runs to 15 residues. CDR3 nucleotide sequence: TGTGCCAGCTCACCACTAGCGGAGGTATACAATGAGCAGTTCTTC. Protein sequence: CASSPLAEVYNEQFF.